Given below is one T cell receptor beta chain in context. Trimming took off 2 bases at V and 4 bases at J, with 11 bases between the two ends. This CDR3 region has 14 residues. Germline assignment: CDR1 KGHSH and CDR2 LQKENI. The sample belongs to a study of blood T cell repertoires in COVID-19. Turning to the study itself: In each case, the material was cDNA or gDNA derived from T cells, B-cell-depleted T cells, or PBMCs.

The participants were between about 18 and 100 years old and came from 24 US areas. As handled by the study authors: Cell counts per sample came from amplifying reference gene primers. The assay was immunoSEQ multiplex PCR, and TCRdb's table has in-frame clones only and misses some. That table supplies the V and J calls and clone size; D and trimming were determined from the DNA. Found here are about 310,000 clones, approximately 83% of them singletons; the top ten hold roughly 2.2%. The rearrangement uses TRBV18 and TRBJ1-1; weak D call: TRBD1 (5 bases). Input material: PBMCs or T cells enriched from blood (not recorded which). This TCR was recovered from a man aged 30 to 39 who had recovered from COVID-19. The CDR3 loop reads CASSPRRGPTEAFF. The DNA of the CDR3 is TGTGCCAGCTCACCAAGAAGGGGTCCCACTGAAGCTTTCTTT.